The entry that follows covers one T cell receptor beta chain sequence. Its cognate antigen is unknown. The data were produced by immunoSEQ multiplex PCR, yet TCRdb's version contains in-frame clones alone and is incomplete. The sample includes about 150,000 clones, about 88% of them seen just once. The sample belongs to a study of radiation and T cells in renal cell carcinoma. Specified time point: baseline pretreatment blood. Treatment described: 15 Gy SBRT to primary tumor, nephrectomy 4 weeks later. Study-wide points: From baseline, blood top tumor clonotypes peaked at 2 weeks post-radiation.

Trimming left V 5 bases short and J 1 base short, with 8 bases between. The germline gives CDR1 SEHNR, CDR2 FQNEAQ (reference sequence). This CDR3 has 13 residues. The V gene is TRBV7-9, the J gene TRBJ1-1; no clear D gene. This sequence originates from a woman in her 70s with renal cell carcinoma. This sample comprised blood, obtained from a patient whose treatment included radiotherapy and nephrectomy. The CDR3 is CASSEQGNTEAFF. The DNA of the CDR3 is TGTGCCAGCAGCGAACAAGGGAACACTGAAGCTTTCTTT.